This T cell receptor (beta chain) was recorded in a study of blood T cell repertoires in COVID-19. Clones were read by immunoSEQ multiplex PCR, and TCRdb kept only the in-frame ones, dropping some. The data hold 90,000 to 130,000 clones, with around four fifths observed a single time. Germline CDR1 SGHRS, CDR2 YFSETQ. The CDR3 is 15 residues long. V lost 1 base, J lost 1 base, and 10 bases lay in between. The sample comprised peripheral blood. The sequence came from a man between 65 and 85 years old with acute or convalescent COVID-19. This chain uses TRBV5-1 with TRBJ2-3; a possible D gene is TRBD1 (6 bases). The CDR3 protein is CASSLSGARTDTQYF. The CDR3 DNA reads TGCGCCAGCAGCTTGTCAGGGGCTCGCACAGATACGCAGTATTTT.